These 30 T cell receptor beta chains were sequenced from one sample in a study of shared clonotypes between healthy human individuals. Assay used: immunoSEQ multiplex PCR; TCRdb lists only in-frame clones, some missing. The data hold 2.3 million or so clones, with approximately 93% observed a single time. The sequencing sample was made of naive CD4+ T cells from PBMCs. Subset specified: CD45RA+ positively selected. The receptors come from a man younger than 35 in good health. Some clones in this sample may be carry-over from other donors' samples.

V is TRBV7-2 and J is TRBJ2-3; TRBD2 agrees at 11 bases. This CDR3 has 16 amino acids. After removal of 5 bases from V and 2 bases from J, the junction contained 6 bases not matched to a gene. In germline, CDR1 is SGHTA, CDR2 FQGNSA. CDR3 region: CASSPVAGGPTDTQYF. CDR3 DNA: TGTGCCAGCAGCCCAGTAGCGGGAGGGCCCACAGATACGCAGTATTTT.

Only one count was recorded for this clone. The rearrangement links TRBV27 to TRBJ1-5, with TRBD1 matching over 7 bases. The CDR3 is 17 residues long. Losses at the gene ends were 4 bases for V and 4 bases for J; bases not matched to a gene: 13. Germline V gene data show CDR1 as MNHEY and CDR2 as SMNVEV (reference sequence). The CDR3 region is CASSSQIRDRTNQPQHF. The DNA of the CDR3 is TGTGCCAGCAGTTCCCAAATCCGGGACAGAACTAATCAGCCCCAGCATTTT.

The chain links TRBV11-2 to TRBJ1-1; a possible D gene is TRBD1 (6 bases). The V gene lost 6 bases and the J gene lost 0 bases, with 8 bases spanning the gap. CDR1 is SGHAT, CDR2 FQNNGV, per germline. CDR3 size: 13 residues. The chain's CDR3 is CASRGHLNTEAFF. CDR3 coding DNA: TGTGCCAGCAGGGGACACTTGAACACTGAAGCTTTCTTT.

This rearrangement joins TRBV5-1 to TRBJ2-1, with 8 bases fitting TRBD2. CDR3 length equals 16 residues. The germline CDR1 and CDR2 sequences are SGHRS and YFSETQ. V was pared by 4 bases and J by 6 bases, with 12 bases of the junction left unmatched. In DNA, the CDR3 is TGCGCCAGCAGCACCATGACTAGCGCGAATACCAATGAGCAGTTCTTC. Translated: CASSTMTSANTNEQFF.

On this clone itself: Other DNA sequences within the sample encode an identical CDR3. The chain is built from TRBV6-5 and TRBJ1-5; the D gene is possibly TRBD1 (5 bases). Trimming pared 6 bases from V and 2 bases from J, leaving 11 bases between. This CDR3 has 14 amino acids. Germline V gene lookup returns CDR1 MNHEY and CDR2 SVGAGI. This CDR3 reads CASSRTGGNQPQHF. As DNA, the CDR3 is TGTGCCAGCAGCCGTACGGGGGGCAATCAGCCCCAGCATTTT.

In regard to this clone: A much larger clone differs from this one at a single base, so this may be a read error. At the DNA level, this CDR3 is encoded by other sequences in the same sample as well. The chain couples TRBV5-1 to TRBJ2-3; D gene ambiguous. Trimming left V 0 bases short and J 1 base short, with 3 bases between. The CDR3 is 13 residues long. Germline V CDR1 and CDR2: SGHRS, YFSETQ. The CDR3 region is CASSLEGTDTQYF. The CDR3 region has the DNA TGCGCCAGCAGCTTGGAAGGCACAGATACGCAGTATTTT.

The chain has TRBV25-1 and TRBJ2-1, with 8 positions matching TRBD2. With V trimmed by 3 bases and J by 9 bases, 10 bases remained unmatched. Germline CDR1 and CDR2: MGHDK and SYGVNS. The CDR3 is 15 residues long. The CDR3 DNA sequence: TGTGCCAGCAGTGACCCCGGGACTAGTTTGCGTGAGCAGTTCTTC. Its translation: CASSDPGTSLREQFF.

A note on this clone: This sample includes further DNA sequences coding for the same CDR3. V usage is TRBV5-1 and J usage is TRBJ1-5, with D maybe TRBD1 (5 bases). V was cut by 4 bases and J by 2 bases, with 10 bases left in between. The germline gives CDR1 SGHRS, CDR2 YFSETQ. The CDR3 loop spans 14 amino acids. The CDR3 sequence: CASSLQGGNQPQHF. The CDR3 DNA reads as TGCGCCAGCAGCCTGCAGGGCGGCAATCAGCCCCAGCATTTT.

The rearrangement joins TRBV28 to TRBJ1-3; D is unresolved. This CDR3 has 14 amino acids. Looked up from germline, CDR1 is MDHEN and CDR2 is SYDVKM. V was shortened by 2 bases and J by 4 bases, with 9 bases between the two germline ends. CDR3 in amino acids: CASSLIYSGNTIYF. CDR3 in DNA: TGTGCCAGCAGTTTAATATACAGCGGAAACACCATATATTTT.

The rearrangement joins TRBV6-5 to TRBJ2-3; 10 bases are shared with TRBD2. The CDR3 consists of 16 residues. CDR1 and CDR2 (germline): MNHEY, SVGAGI. J gave up 3 bases and V 3 bases, and 6 bases lay outside the gene matches. CDR3 nucleotide sequence: TGTGCCAGCAGTTATGTCCGAGCGGGAGGGACAGATACGCAGTATTTT. Translated, it gives CASSYVRAGGTDTQYF.

Comment on this clone: Other DNA sequences in this sample translate to the same CDR3. The chain uses TRBV7-2 and TRBJ1-2; D gene ambiguous. V lost 1 base and J lost 5, with 8 bases in between. This CDR3 spans 13 amino acids. CDR1 and CDR2 from the germline V gene are SGHTA and FQGNSA. The CDR3 DNA reads as TGTGCCAGCAGCTTAGGCGGAATATATGGCTACACCTTC. This sequence encodes CASSLGGIYGYTF.

This chain connects TRBV6-1 to TRBJ1-1; D uncertain. The V end was cut by 5 bases, the J end by 11 bases, with 12 bases between. Germline CDR1 and CDR2: MNHNS and SASEGT. This CDR3 region has 11 residues. The chain's CDR3 is CASSQSTMAFF. As DNA, the CDR3 is TGTGCCAGCAGTCAAAGCACTATGGCTTTCTTT.

This chain links TRBV9 with TRBJ1-1; TRBD1 matches 10 bases. The CDR3 spans 15 residues. Germline lookup yields CDR1 SGDLS and CDR2 YYNGEE. Trimming at V came to 3 bases and at J to 4 bases, leaving 6 bases not matched to a gene. The CDR3 here is CASSGRQGAVTEAFF. The CDR3 DNA reads as TGTGCCAGCAGCGGACGACAGGGGGCGGTCACTGAAGCTTTCTTT.

The genes are TRBV11-2 and TRBJ1-2, with D maybe TRBD1 (5 bases). This CDR3 contains 12 residues. CDR1 and CDR2 (germline): SGHAT, FQNNGV. V lost 5 bases to trimming and J lost 6 bases, with 10 bases between them. DNA of the CDR3: TGTGCCAGCAGCATTACAGGAGATGGCTACACCTTC. It is translated as CASSITGDGYTF. Combining the CDR3 with reference TRBV11-2 and TRBJ1-2 gives the whole variable domain EAGVAQSPRYKIIEKRQSVAFWCNPISGHATLYWYQQILGQGPKLLIQFQNNGVVDDSQLPKDRFSAERLKGVDSTLKIQPAKLEDSAVYLCASSITGDGYTFGSGTRLTVV.

The genes are TRBV28 and TRBJ2-2; D is unclear. This CDR3 is built from 13 residues. The V gene's germline CDR1 is MDHEN and CDR2 SYDVKM. V lost 6 bases, J lost 4 bases, and 9 bases lay in between. CDR3 DNA sequence: TGTGCCAGCAGGTATCGGACCACCGGGGAGCTGTTTTTT. This codes for CASRYRTTGELFF.

V and J are TRBV18 and TRBJ2-7, with 9 bases that match TRBD1. The germline V gene encodes CDR1 KGHSH and CDR2 LQKENI. V shed 2 bases, J shed 5 bases, and the junction held 13 bases outside the gene matches. The CDR3 loop spans 17 amino acids. CDR3 in amino acids: CASSPNRLGQGYDEQYF. The CDR3 coding sequence is TGTGCCAGCTCACCAAATCGTTTAGGACAGGGGTACGACGAGCAGTACTTC.

V gene TRBV6-5 combines with J gene TRBJ2-7; D is possibly TRBD2 (5 bases). Germline-derived CDR1 and CDR2 are MNHEY and SVGAGI. The CDR3 has 13 residues. V was trimmed by 4 bases and J by 7 bases, leaving 14 bases between them. For the CDR3, the DNA is TGTGCCAGCAGTTGGTACGGGGTGGGTGAGCAGTACTTC. Translating gives CASSWYGVGEQYF.

This chain links TRBV27 with TRBJ1-1; 9 bases line up with TRBD1. CDR1 MNHEY and CDR2 SMNVEV come from the germline V gene (reference sequence). There are 14 residues in the CDR3. V lost 6 bases and J lost 4; bases outside the gene matches: 6. The CDR3 DNA follows: TGTGCCAGCAGGGGACAGGGAACGGTCACTGAAGCTTTCTTT. Translated: CASRGQGTVTEAFF.

About this clone itself: Other DNA variants within this sample encode the same CDR3. This sequence joins TRBV5-1 and TRBJ2-1; D is possibly TRBD1 (6 bases). The CDR3 is made up of 12 amino acids. V lost 0 bases to trimming and J lost 9 bases, with 7 bases between them. Germline V gene sequence: CDR1 SGHRS, CDR2 YFSETQ. In nucleotides, the CDR3 is TGCGCCAGCAGCTTGGAAGGGGGTGAGCAGTTCTTC. It specifies CASSLEGGEQFF.

This clone has only one observation. Other DNA sequences in the same sample also yield this CDR3. The rearrangement uses TRBV5-1 and TRBJ2-3; the D gene could be TRBD1 or TRBD2 (5 bases each). V was pared by 0 bases and J by 7 bases, with 9 bases between. Germline assignment: CDR1 SGHRS and CDR2 YFSETQ. The CDR3 is 13 amino acids. The CDR3 DNA follows: TGCGCCAGCAGCTTGGTGGGGGATAATACGCAGTATTTT. It is translated as CASSLVGDNTQYF. Combining the CDR3 with reference TRBV5-1 and TRBJ2-3 gives the whole variable domain KAGVTQTPRYLIKTRGQQVTLSCSPISGHRSVSWYQQTPGQGLQFLFEYFSETQRNKGNFPGRFSGRQFSNSRSEMNVSTLELGDSALYLCASSLVGDNTQYFGPGTRLTVL.

This sequence joins TRBV11-2 and TRBJ1-2; possibly TRBD1 for D (6 bases). V was cut by 7 bases and J by 0 bases, with 18 bases left in between. The CDR3 length is 16 residues. Germline loops: CDR1 SGHAT, CDR2 FQNNGV. The CDR3 here is CASNSLYRASNYGYTF. DNA for the CDR3: TGTGCCAGCAACTCTTTGTACAGGGCCTCTAACTATGGCTACACCTTC.

V and J are TRBV7-2 and TRBJ2-7; D is unresolved. V gave up 1 base and J gave up 9 bases, with 19 bases separating them. Germline V lookup: CDR1 SGHTA, CDR2 FQGNSA. The CDR3 consists of 15 residues. The CDR3 protein is CASSLELSSSAWQYF. In DNA form, the CDR3 reads TGTGCCAGCAGCTTAGAATTAAGTAGTTCGGCATGGCAGTACTTC.

The chain carries TRBV10-3 and TRBJ1-3; D call uncertain. This CDR3 contains 15 residues. Germline lookup yields CDR1 ENHRY and CDR2 SYGVKD. Between the trimmed V and J ends, which lost 2 bases and 0 bases, there was a span of 8 bases. The CDR3 sequence is CAISEVDGSGNTIYF. The CDR3 DNA follows: TGTGCCATCAGTGAGGTCGACGGCTCTGGAAACACCATATATTTT.

The chain has TRBV9 and TRBJ2-3, with TRBD1 as a possible D gene (5 bases). The V end was cut by 3 bases, the J end by 0 bases, with 8 bases between. The CDR3 extends over 14 amino acids. Germline CDR1 is SGDLS and CDR2 is YYNGEE. CDR3 nucleotides: TGTGCCAGCAGCGACAGGTGGAGCACAGATACGCAGTATTTT. Its translation is CASSDRWSTDTQYF.

J is TRBJ1-1 and V is TRBV28; a weak D match, TRBD1 (5 bases). The CDR3 is 13 residues long. Per the germline V gene, CDR1 is MDHEN and CDR2 is SYDVKM. V gave up 6 bases and J gave up 5 bases, with 13 bases separating them. CDR3: CASRAWGETEAFF. The CDR3 coding sequence is TGTGCCAGCAGGGCGTGGGGGGAAACTGAAGCTTTCTTT.

The sample holds one count of this clone. The chain employs TRBV5-8 and TRBJ1-2; a possible D gene is TRBD1 (5 bases). The CDR3 is 13 amino acids. Looked up from germline, CDR1 is SGHTS and CDR2 is YDEGEE. V lost 3 bases and J 12 bases, leaving 18 bases between the germline ends. The CDR3, as DNA: TGTGCCAGCAGCTGGGGGTTAAGGCAACCGGACACCTTC. It specifies CASSWGLRQPDTF.

As for this clone: The junction and the germline gene differ at one end; a read error may be behind it. The V gene is TRBV2, the J gene TRBJ2-7, with TRBD1 matching over 10 bases. This CDR3 is 15 amino acids long. Looked up from germline, CDR1 is SNHLY and CDR2 is FYNNEI. CDR3 DNA sequence: TGTGCCAGCAGGGAAGCCGGGACAGGGGCCTACGAGCAGTACTTC. Its protein is CASREAGTGAYEQYF. The full variable domain, in which reference TRBV2 and TRBJ2-7 provide the parts outside the CDR3, is EPEVTQTPSHQVTQMGQEVILRCVPISNHLYFYWYRQILGQKVEFLVSFYNNEISEKSEIFDDQFSVERPDGSNFTLKIRSTKLEDSAMYFCASREAGTGAYEQYFGPGTRLTVT.

This chain uses TRBV29-1 with TRBJ2-3; 13 bases align to TRBD2. CDR1 is SQVTM, CDR2 ANQGSEA, per germline. There are 18 residues in the CDR3. After removal of 1 base from V and 3 bases from J, the junction contained 10 bases not matched to a gene. The CDR3 sequence: CSVEGTSGSVLGTDTQYF. CDR3 DNA sequence: TGCAGCGTTGAAGGGACTAGCGGGAGCGTCTTAGGTACAGATACGCAGTATTTT.

This clone has more than one count but fewer than ten. The V gene is TRBV9, the J gene TRBJ1-1; D is unresolved. The CDR3 is made up of 14 amino acids. In germline, CDR1 is SGDLS, CDR2 YYNGEE. Trimming took off 3 bases at V and 0 bases at J, with 9 bases between the two ends. CDR3 protein: CASSESGLNTEAFF. The CDR3 DNA reads TGTGCCAGCAGCGAGTCAGGTTTGAACACTGAAGCTTTCTTT.

The CDR3 sequence is CASSERARGDTGELFF. CDR3 in DNA: TGTGCCAGCAGCGAGCGGGCCCGGGGGGACACCGGGGAGCTGTTTTTT. The gene calls are TRBV7-9 and TRBJ2-2, with TRBD2 identical over 7 bases. With 5 bases clipped from V and 3 bases from J, the junction kept 9 bases outside the gene matches. CDR1 is SEHNR and CDR2 is FQNEAQ in the germline V gene (reference sequence). The CDR3 runs 16 residues.